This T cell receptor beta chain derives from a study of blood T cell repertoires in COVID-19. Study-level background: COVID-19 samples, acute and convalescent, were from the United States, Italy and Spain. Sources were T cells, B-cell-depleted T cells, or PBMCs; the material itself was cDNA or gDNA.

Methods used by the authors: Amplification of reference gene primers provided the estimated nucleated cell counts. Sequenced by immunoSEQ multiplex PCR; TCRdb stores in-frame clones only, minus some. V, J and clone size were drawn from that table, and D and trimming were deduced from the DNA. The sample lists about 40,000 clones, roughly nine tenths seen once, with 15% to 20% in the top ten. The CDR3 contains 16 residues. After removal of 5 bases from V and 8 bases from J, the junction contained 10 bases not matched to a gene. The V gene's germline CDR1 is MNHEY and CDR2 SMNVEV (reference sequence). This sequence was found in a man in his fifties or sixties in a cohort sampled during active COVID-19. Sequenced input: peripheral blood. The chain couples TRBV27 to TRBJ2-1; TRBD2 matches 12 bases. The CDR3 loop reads CASSRTTSGSGDEQFF. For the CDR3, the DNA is TGTGCCAGCAGTAGGACGACTAGCGGGAGTGGTGATGAGCAGTTCTTC.